This is a list of T cell receptor beta chains from one sample in a study of T cells in Graves' hyperthyroidism and ophthalmopathy. TCRdb analysed the multiplex PCR reads with MiXCR anew, one entry per CDR3 protein. The profile covers fewer than 650,000 distinct CDR3 sequences, with approximately 14% appearing a single time and about 15% taken by the ten largest. The specimen was blood. These receptors were collected from a woman in her 40s with Graves' hyperthyroidism. Both conserved end residues are trimmed from each CDR3. Each record gives: D gene, V gene, CDR3 length, J gene, CDR3 protein. D genes are given only for firm matches.

TRBD1	TRBV5-1	15	TRBJ2-1	ASSLTPGTGSYNEQF
TRBD2	TRBV12-5	16	TRBJ2-5	ASGLAGKRELAQETQY
-	TRBV6-1	11	TRBJ2-1	ASKHPQGNEQF
TRBD2	TRBV13	13	TRBJ2-1	ASSDRTSELEEQF
-	TRBV19	12	TRBJ2-1	ASSPWTENNEQF
TRBD2	TRBV19	13	TRBJ2-7	ASSIGGSSSYEQY
TRBD2	TRBV12-3/TRBV12-4	11	TRBJ2-2	ASSFSGIGELF
-	TRBV10-3	12	TRBJ2-3	AISNRVPTDTQY
TRBD1	TRBV5-1	12	TRBJ2-5	ATGQGANQETQY
TRBD2	TRBV20-1	17	TRBJ2-5	SAIPRSGSSIVSVETQY
TRBD1	TRBV10-3	14	TRBJ2-7	AISEPLDRVPYEQY
-	TRBV18	11	TRBJ1-1	ASSQGVDTEAF
TRBD1	TRBV5-1	12	TRBJ1-2	ASSLDRGRPGYT
-	TRBV3-1	13	TRBJ1-2	ASSQVARGSDGYT
-	TRBV28	13	TRBJ1-1	ASSLFATMNTEAF
-	TRBV7-6	14	TRBJ2-3	ASSLDLGFTTDTQY
-	TRBV20-1	13	TRBJ2-2	SARVVRQAPGELF
-	TRBV12-3/TRBV12-4	13	TRBJ2-2	ASAYRPGDTGELF
-	TRBV7-9	12	TRBJ2-7	ASSPSTREEEQY
-	TRBV3-1	17	TRBJ2-6	ASSQVATAARAGANVLT
TRBD2	TRBV28	13	TRBJ2-1	ASSLDSGGRVARF
TRBD2	TRBV4-1	17	TRBJ2-5	ASSQDRNSGGPVQETQY